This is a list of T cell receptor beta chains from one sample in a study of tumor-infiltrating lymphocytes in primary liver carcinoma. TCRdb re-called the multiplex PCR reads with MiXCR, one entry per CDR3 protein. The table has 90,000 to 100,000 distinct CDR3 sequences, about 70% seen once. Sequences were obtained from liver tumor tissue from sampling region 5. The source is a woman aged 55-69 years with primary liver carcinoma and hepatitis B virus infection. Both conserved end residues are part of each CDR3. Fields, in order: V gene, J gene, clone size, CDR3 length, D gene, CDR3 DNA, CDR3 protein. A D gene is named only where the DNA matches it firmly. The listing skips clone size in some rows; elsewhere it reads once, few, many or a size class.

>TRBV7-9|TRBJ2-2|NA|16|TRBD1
TGTGCTAGCAGTTCACAGGACAGGTTTTTTGTCGGGGAGCTGTTTTTT
CASSSQDRFFVGELFF
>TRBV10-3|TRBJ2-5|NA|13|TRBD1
TGTATCATCTCAGGGGGAGAGGGAGAGACCCAGTACTTC
CIISGGEGETQYF
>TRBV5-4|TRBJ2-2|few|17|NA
TGTGTCAGCAGCTACGGGGGCCGACAGGACTTGGGCGGGGAGCTGTTTTTT
CVSSYGGRQDLGGELFF
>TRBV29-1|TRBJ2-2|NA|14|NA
TGCAGCGTTGTTGCCAGCCTGAACACCAGGAAGCTGTTTTTT
CSVVASLNTRKLFF
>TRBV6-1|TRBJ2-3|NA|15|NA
TGTGCCAGCAGTGAAGCGGCCAGATTCACAGATGCGCAGTATTTC
CASSEAARFTDAQYF
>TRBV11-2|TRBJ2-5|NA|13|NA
TGTGCCAGTAGCTTAGGGGGAGAGGAGTCCCAGTACTTC
CASSLGGEESQYF
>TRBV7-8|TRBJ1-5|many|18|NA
TGTGCCAGCAGCTTAGAGCTACCGACGGGGCTTGGGAATCAGCCCCAGCATTTT
CASSLELPTGLGNQPQHF
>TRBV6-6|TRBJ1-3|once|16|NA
TGTGCCAGCAGCAGAACCGGGACACGGTCTGGAAGCACCATATATTTT
CASSRTGTRSGSTIYF
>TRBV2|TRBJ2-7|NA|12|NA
TGTGCCAGCAGTAAGCCAGGGAGCGAGCAGTACTTC
CASSKPGSEQYF
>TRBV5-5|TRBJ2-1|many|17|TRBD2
TGTGCCAGCAGCCGACTCGTACTAGCGGGAGGGACCAATGAGCAGTTCTTC
CASSRLVLAGGTNEQFF
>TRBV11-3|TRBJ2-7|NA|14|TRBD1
TGCCAGCAGCTTAGGGACAGGGGCTCCCTCGAGCAGTACTTC
CQQLRDRGSLEQYF
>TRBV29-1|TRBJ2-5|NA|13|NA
TGCAGCGTAAGGTCAGGGTTGTTGGAGACCCAGTACTTC
CSVRSGLLETQYF
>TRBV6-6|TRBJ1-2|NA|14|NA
TGTGCCAGCTGTTTCCCCGGCAGGGGAGGTGGTTACACCTTC
CASCFPGRGGGYTF
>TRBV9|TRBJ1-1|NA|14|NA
TGTGTCAGCACCTTCGGACATGTAGGCACTGAAGCTTTCTTT
CVSTFGHVGTEAFF
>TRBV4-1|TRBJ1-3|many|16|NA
TGCGCCAGCAGCCAACAAAGGGGACTTCGTGGAAACACCATATATTTT
CASSQQRGLRGNTIYF
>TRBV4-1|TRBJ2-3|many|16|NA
TGCGCCAGCAGCCAAGACGGACGGGCCAGCACAGATACGCAGTATTTT
CASSQDGRASTDTQYF
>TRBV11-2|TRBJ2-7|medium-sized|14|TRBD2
TGTGCCAGCAGCCCAAGCGGGACGGGTGCCGAGCAGTACTTC
CASSPSGTGAEQYF
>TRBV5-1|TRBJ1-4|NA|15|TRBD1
TGCGCCAGCAGCTTGGAACAGGGGGGAGGTGAAAAACAATTTTTT
CASSLEQGGGEKQFF
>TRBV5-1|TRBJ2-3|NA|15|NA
TGCGCCAGCAGCTCCGCCGCGAGTAGGACAGATACGCAGTATTTT
CASSSAASRTDTQYF
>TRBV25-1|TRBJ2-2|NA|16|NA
TGTGCCAGCAATGAGCACGAACGGACCAGCACCGGGGAGCTGTTTTTT
CASNEHERTSTGELFF
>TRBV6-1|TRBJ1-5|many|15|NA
TGTGCCAGCAGTTATGGACGGTATAGCAATCAGCCCCAGCATTTT
CASSYGRYSNQPQHF
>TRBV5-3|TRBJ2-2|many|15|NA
TGTGCCAGAAGCTTTCTACTAGAAGACACCGGGGAGCTGTTTTTT
CARSFLLEDTGELFF
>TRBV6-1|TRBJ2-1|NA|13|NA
TGTGCCAGCAATGAATTGAGGTGGAATGAGCAGTTCTTT
CASNELRWNEQFF
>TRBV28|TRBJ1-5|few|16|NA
TGTGCCAGCAGCCCAGCCCGCAGGGGTGGGAATCAGCCCCAGCATTTT
CASSPARRGGNQPQHF
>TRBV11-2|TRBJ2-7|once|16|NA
TGTGCCAGCAGCCGACTAACACAGGGTGAGGTTTACGAGAAATACTTC
CASSRLTQGEVYEKYF
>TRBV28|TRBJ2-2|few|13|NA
TGTGCCAGCAGAACCGGTGGGTTCGGGGAGCTGGTTTTT
CASRTGGFGELVF
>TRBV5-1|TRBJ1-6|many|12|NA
TGCGCCAGCAGACAGGAAAATTCACCCCTCCACTTT
CASRQENSPLHF